This is a list of T cell receptor beta chains from one sample in a study of T cells in localized non-small cell lung cancer. Using immunoSEQ multiplex PCR, the repertoire was profiled, and TCRdb retains in-frame clones only, with some absent. Of 65,000 to 90,000 clones in the sample, around 82% were seen once. This specimen consisted of PBMCs, obtained before any cancer treatment. Receptors were obtained from a man aged 40 to 70 with stage II squamous cell lung carcinoma. The CDR3 runs from the conserved cysteine through the conserved F or W. The D gene is left open where the match is weak. A row's size may be missing; if present it is once, few, many or a size class.

d_gene | j_gene | len | v_gene | abundance | CDR3aa | CDR3nt
TRBD1 | TRBJ2-7 | 13 | TRBV9 | NA | CASSEGQGYEQYF | TGTGCCAGCAGCGAGGGACAGGGCTACGAGCAGTACTTC
TRBD1 | TRBJ2-7 | 15 | TRBV5-1 | NA | CASSRWGQGTYEQYF | TGCGCCAGCAGCCGTTGGGGACAGGGAACCTACGAGCAGTACTTC
NA | TRBJ2-5 | 15 | TRBV5-1 | NA | CASSSDPTVRETQYF | TGCGCCAGCAGTTCGGACCCAACCGTGCGAGAGACCCAGTACTTC
TRBD2 | TRBJ2-1 | 15 | TRBV6-1 | few | CASSGTAGPLQWQFF | TGTGCCAGCAGTGGCACAGCGGGGCCCTTACAGTGGCAGTTCTTC
NA | TRBJ2-7 | 13 | TRBV4-3 | NA | CASSPWSGHEQYF | TGCGCCAGCAGCCCCTGGTCCGGCCACGAGCAGTACTTC
TRBD2 | TRBJ2-7 | 19 | TRBV30 | NA | CAWKPNPGRGGTSSYEQYF | TGTGCCTGGAAACCAAATCCTGGGCGGGGGGGGACCAGCTCCTACGAGCAGTACTTC
NA | TRBJ2-5 | 14 | TRBV5-1 | NA | CASSLAREKETQYF | TGCGCCAGCAGCTTGGCTCGGGAGAAGGAGACCCAGTACTTC
NA | TRBJ1-4 | 16 | TRBV5-1 | NA | CASSYGTVATNEKLFF | TGCGCCAGCAGCTACGGGACGGTGGCAACTAATGAAAAACTGTTTTTT
NA | TRBJ1-5 | 15 | TRBV7-2 | few | CASSLDNRGTQPQHF | TGTGCCAGCAGCTTAGATAACCGCGGGACACAGCCCCAGCATTTT
NA | TRBJ2-3 | 15 | TRBV4-1 | NA | CASRSSGTVTDTQYF | TGCGCCAGCAGGTCCTCCGGGACTGTCACAGATACGCAGTATTTT
TRBD1 | TRBJ2-7 | 12 | TRBV30 | few | CAWSGQGYEQYF | TGTGCCTGGAGTGGACAGGGGTACGAGCAGTACTTC
NA | TRBJ1-4 | 13 | TRBV2 | NA | CASSRQEFEKLFF | TGTGCCAGCAGTCGCCAGGAATTTGAAAAACTGTTTTTT
NA | TRBJ1-1 | 12 | TRBV27 | NA | CASTTVGTEAFF | TGTGCCAGCACCACGGTGGGGACTGAAGCTTTCTTT
NA | TRBJ2-5 | 14 | TRBV28 | NA | CASSLRQLRETQYF | TGTGCCAGCAGTTTACGACAGCTGAGGGAGACCCAGTACTTC
TRBD2 | TRBJ2-2 | 16 | TRBV19 | NA | CASSIGAGTSSGELFF | TGTGCCAGTAGTATAGGAGCTGGGACTAGTTCCGGGGAGCTGTTTTTT
NA | TRBJ2-3 | 15 | TRBV6-1 | NA | CASSDLAHNTDTQYF | TGTGCCAGCAGTGACTTAGCTCATAACACAGATACGCAGTATTTT
TRBD1 | TRBJ2-3 | 16 | TRBV7-9 | NA | CASSSGQAPSTDTQYF | TGTGCCAGCAGCTCCGGACAGGCCCCTAGCACAGATACGCAGTATTTT
TRBD1 | TRBJ1-2 | 14 | TRBV5-1 | NA | CASRPTGGNYGYTF | TGCGCCAGCAGACCGACAGGGGGGAACTATGGCTACACCTTC
NA | TRBJ2-7 | 11 | TRBV2 | NA | CASAVSAEQYF | TGTGCCAGCGCGGTCTCAGCCGAGCAGTACTTC
NA | TRBJ1-1 | 13 | TRBV7-8 | NA | CASSSGATTEAFF | TGTGCCAGCAGCTCAGGGGCGACCACTGAAGCTTTCTTT
NA | TRBJ2-3 | 12 | TRBV19 | NA | CASSITTDTQYF | TGTGCCAGTAGTATCACCACAGATACGCAGTATTTT
NA | TRBJ2-2 | 13 | TRBV30 | NA | CAWSVGYTGELFF | TGTGCCTGGAGTGTGGGGTACACCGGGGAGCTGTTTTTT
NA | TRBJ2-1 | 13 | TRBV11-2 | NA | CASSPSTLNEQFF | TGTGCCAGCAGCCCCTCGACCCTCAATGAGCAGTTCTTC
TRBD2 | TRBJ2-1 | 15 | TRBV6-1 | NA | CASTSGLATYNEQFF | TGTGCCAGCACCTCGGGACTAGCGACTTACAATGAGCAGTTCTTC
NA | TRBJ2-5 | 14 | TRBV7-6 | NA | CASSSNTGTETQYF | TGTGCCAGCAGCTCGAATACAGGGACGGAGACCCAGTACTTC
NA | TRBJ1-2 | 14 | TRBV27 | few | CASSLSRGNYGYTF | TGTGCCAGCAGTTTATCAAGGGGCAACTATGGCTACACCTTC
NA | TRBJ1-4 | 14 | TRBV15 | NA | CATSRDQGSEKLFF | TGTGCCACCAGCAGAGATCAAGGGTCGGAAAAACTGTTTTTT
NA | TRBJ2-5 | 13 | TRBV7-3 | NA | CASSSGVRETQYF | TGTGCCAGCAGCTCAGGAGTCAGAGAGACCCAGTACTTC
TRBD1 | TRBJ2-1 | 15 | TRBV30 | NA | CALDRGRISYNEQFF | TGTGCCCTTGACAGGGGGCGAATCTCCTACAATGAGCAGTTCTTC
NA | TRBJ2-1 | 15 | TRBV5-4 | NA | CASSLAKVEGNEQFF | TGTGCCAGCAGCTTGGCGAAGGTAGAGGGCAATGAGCAGTTCTTC
TRBD1 | TRBJ1-1 | 14 | TRBV30 | NA | CAWRLGQGPNWAFF | TGTGCCTGGAGGTTAGGACAGGGGCCAAATTGGGCTTTCTTT
NA | TRBJ2-5 | 17 | TRBV28 | NA | CASSPWSGSTTQETQYF | TGTGCCAGCAGCCCTTGGAGTGGTAGCACAACACAAGAGACCCAGTACTTC
NA | TRBJ1-1 | 16 | TRBV28 | NA | CASSRYVGRRGTEAFF | TGTGCCAGCAGCCGATACGTGGGCCGCCGGGGAACTGAAGCTTTCTTT